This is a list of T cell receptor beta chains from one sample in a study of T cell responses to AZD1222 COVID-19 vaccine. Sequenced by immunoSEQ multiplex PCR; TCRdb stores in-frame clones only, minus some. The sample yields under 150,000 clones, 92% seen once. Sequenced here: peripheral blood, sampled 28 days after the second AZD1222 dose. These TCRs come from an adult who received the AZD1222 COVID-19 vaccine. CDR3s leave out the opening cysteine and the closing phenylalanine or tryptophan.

cdr3_aa: SVEETVRNYNEQF
v_call: TRBV29-1
j_call: TRBJ2-1

cdr3_aa: ASSSGRNYGYT
v_call: TRBV5-6
j_call: TRBJ1-2

cdr3_aa: ASSKSGDSGRYYEQY
v_call: TRBV7-2
j_call: TRBJ2-7

cdr3_aa: ASSLFRDNTEAF
v_call: TRBV28
j_call: TRBJ1-1

cdr3_aa: ASSLGGTSGYNEQF
v_call: TRBV5-1
j_call: TRBJ2-1

cdr3_aa: ASSFWTSGSTDTQY
v_call: TRBV2
j_call: TRBJ2-3

cdr3_aa: ASSATSGRVGEQF
v_call: TRBV19
j_call: TRBJ2-1

cdr3_aa: ASSQGARGAGYT
v_call: TRBV3-1/TRBV3-2
j_call: TRBJ1-2

cdr3_aa: ASKTGYNSPLH
v_call: TRBV27
j_call: TRBJ1-6

cdr3_aa: ASSPGPSGNTIY
v_call: TRBV7-3
j_call: TRBJ1-3

cdr3_aa: ASSANSGVNTGELF
v_call: TRBV7-3
j_call: TRBJ2-2

cdr3_aa: ASHRTGDATNEKLF
v_call: TRBV6-9
j_call: TRBJ1-4

cdr3_aa: ASSSYAGMGYGYT
v_call: TRBV6-6
j_call: TRBJ1-2

cdr3_aa: ASTLLGEQF
v_call: TRBV5-4
j_call: TRBJ2-1

cdr3_aa: AWSVRGRLAGFYEQY
v_call: TRBV30
j_call: TRBJ2-7

cdr3_aa: ASSAGDRDTEAF
v_call: TRBV9
j_call: TRBJ1-1